This TCR beta chain was sequenced during a study of shared clonotypes between healthy human individuals. Looking at the study overall: The plates for each donor numbered three CD4 naive, three CD4 memory, two CD8 naive and one CD8 memory. Study observations and caveats: Naive subsets generally had larger estimated richness than memory subsets. Sequencing depth was expected to influence donor clonotype sharing.

Worth noting for this clone: What it binds is unknown.

Researchers ran the assay at a deep level. TCRdb's table, derived via immunoSEQ multiplex PCR, lists solely in-frame clones and lacks some. The sample includes hundreds of thousands of clones, approximately 96% of them seen just once. Terminally differentiated effector memory CD45RA+ cells were excluded from the naive CD8 cells, which were CD45RO-negative and positively selected for CCR7. The CDR3 extends over 17 amino acids. The ends were cut back, 2 bases at V and 1 base at J, with 16 bases in the middle. Germline CDR1 reads SGHVS; CDR2 reads FQNEAQ. The V and J genes are TRBV7-8 and TRBJ2-3; possibly TRBD2 for D (7 bases). Sample: naive CD8+ T cells sorted from blood. This TCR derives from a woman aged 25 to 45 in good health. The CDR3 is CASSLPGGRGRTDTQYF. CDR3 nucleotide sequence: TGTGCCAGCAGCTTACCGGGGGGCAGGGGCCGCACAGATACGCAGTATTTT. The variable domain in full, completed from reference TRBV7-8 and TRBJ2-3, reads GAGVSQSPRYKVAKRGQDVALRCDPISGHVSLFWYQQALGQGPEFLTYFQNEAQLDKSGLPSDRFFAERPEGSVSTLKIQRTQQEDSAVYLCASSLPGGRGRTDTQYFGPGTRLTVL.